This T cell receptor (beta chain) originates from a study of T-cell reconstitution after alpha-beta-depleted transplantation in children. Germline CDR1 reads SGHKS; CDR2 reads YYEKEE (reference sequence). The CDR3 sequence is 17 residues long. Trimming removed 5 bases from V and 1 base from J; junction bases left unmatched: 11. Unique molecular identifiers were used to barcode this TCRbeta library. MiXCR was run by TCRdb on the PCR reads, yielding one entry per CDR3 protein. The sample holds some 340,000 distinct CDR3 sequences, 10% seen once. This clonotype was counted a few times. The sequence came from a human donor who donated a stem cell graft to a child with acute lymphoblastic leukemia. V is TRBV5-5 and J is TRBJ2-7, with 11 bases matching TRBD2. The sequencing used PBMCs from the stem cell graft donor, collected from the stem cell graft. CDR3 DNA: TGTGCCAGCAGTTCGCTACGGACTAGCGGGTTATCCTACGAGCAGTACTTC. It encodes CASSSLRTSGLSYEQYF. The full variable domain, rest sourced from reference TRBV5-5 and TRBJ2-7, is DAGVTQSPTHLIKTRGQQVTLRCSPISGHKSVSWYQQVLGQGPQFIFQYYEKEERGRGNFPDRFSARQFPNYSSELNVNALLLGDSALYLCASSSLRTSGLSYEQYFGPGTRLTVT.